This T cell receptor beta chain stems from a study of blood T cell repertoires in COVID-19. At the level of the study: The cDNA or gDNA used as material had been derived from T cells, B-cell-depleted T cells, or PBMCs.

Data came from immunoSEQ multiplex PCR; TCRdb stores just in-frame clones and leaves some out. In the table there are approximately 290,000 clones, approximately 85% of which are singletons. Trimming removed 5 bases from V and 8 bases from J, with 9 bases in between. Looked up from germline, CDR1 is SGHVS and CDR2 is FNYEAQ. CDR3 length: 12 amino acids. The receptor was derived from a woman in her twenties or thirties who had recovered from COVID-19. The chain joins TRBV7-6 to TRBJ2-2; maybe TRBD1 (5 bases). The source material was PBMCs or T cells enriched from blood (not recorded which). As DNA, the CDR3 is TGTGCCAGCAGCCTTAGACAGGGGGAGCTGTTTTTT. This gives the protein CASSLRQGELFF.